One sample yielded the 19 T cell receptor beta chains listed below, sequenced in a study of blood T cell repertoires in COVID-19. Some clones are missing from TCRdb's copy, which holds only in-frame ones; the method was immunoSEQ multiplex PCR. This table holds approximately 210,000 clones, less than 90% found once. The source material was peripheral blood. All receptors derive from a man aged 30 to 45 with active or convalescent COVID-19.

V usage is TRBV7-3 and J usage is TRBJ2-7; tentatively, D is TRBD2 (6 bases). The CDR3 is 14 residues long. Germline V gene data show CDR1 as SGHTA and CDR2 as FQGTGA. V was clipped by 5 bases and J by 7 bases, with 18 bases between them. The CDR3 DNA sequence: TGTGCCAGCAGCCCAGGAGGGCTCGAGGGAGAGCAGTACTTC. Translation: CASSPGGLEGEQYF.

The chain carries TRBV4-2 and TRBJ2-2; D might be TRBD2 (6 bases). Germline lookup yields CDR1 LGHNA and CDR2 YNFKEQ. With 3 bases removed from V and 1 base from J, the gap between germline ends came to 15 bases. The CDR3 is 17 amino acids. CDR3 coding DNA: TGTGCCAGCAGCCATCCCCCCCACGGGAGGAACACCGGGGAGCTGTTTTTT. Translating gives CASSHPPHGRNTGELFF.

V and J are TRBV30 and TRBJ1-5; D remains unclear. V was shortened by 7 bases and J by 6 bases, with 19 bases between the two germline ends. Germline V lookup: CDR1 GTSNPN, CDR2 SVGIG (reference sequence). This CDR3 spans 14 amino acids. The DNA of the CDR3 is TGTGCCTTCGATCCGGGTCCCGAGGGTCAGCCCCAGCATTTT. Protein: CAFDPGPEGQPQHF.

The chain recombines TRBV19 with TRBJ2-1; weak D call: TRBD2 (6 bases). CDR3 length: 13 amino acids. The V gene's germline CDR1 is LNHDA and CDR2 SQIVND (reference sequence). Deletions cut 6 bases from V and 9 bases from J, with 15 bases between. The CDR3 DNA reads TGTGCCAGTAGCTCACAGAGGCGGGGTGAGCAGTTCTTC. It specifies CASSSQRRGEQFF.

CDR3 region: CASDYRLSGSDTQYF. CDR3 coding DNA: TGTGCCAGCGACTATCGATTGAGCGGGTCCGATACGCAGTATTTT. The chain is built from TRBV2 and TRBJ2-3; tentative D call: TRBD2 (6 bases). Deletions cut 8 bases from V and 6 bases from J, with 21 bases between. The CDR3 covers 15 residues. Germline V gene sequence: CDR1 SNHLY, CDR2 FYNNEI.

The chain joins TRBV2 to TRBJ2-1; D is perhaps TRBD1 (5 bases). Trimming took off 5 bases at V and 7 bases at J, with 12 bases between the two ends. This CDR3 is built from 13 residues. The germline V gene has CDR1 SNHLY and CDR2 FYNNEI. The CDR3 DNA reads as TGTGCCAGCAGTTACCTTCAGGGAAATGAGCAGTTCTTC. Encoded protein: CASSYLQGNEQFF.

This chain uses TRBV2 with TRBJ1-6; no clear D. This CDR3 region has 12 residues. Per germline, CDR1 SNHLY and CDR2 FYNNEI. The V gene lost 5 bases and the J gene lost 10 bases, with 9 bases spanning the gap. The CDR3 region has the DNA TGTGCCAGCAGTCCCCAGGTGTCACCCCTCCACTTT. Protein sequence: CASSPQVSPLHF.

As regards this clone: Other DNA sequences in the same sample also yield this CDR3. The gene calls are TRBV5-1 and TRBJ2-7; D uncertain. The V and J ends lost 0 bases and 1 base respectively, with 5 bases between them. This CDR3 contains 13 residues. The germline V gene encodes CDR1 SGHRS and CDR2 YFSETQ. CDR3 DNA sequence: TGCGCCAGCAGCTTGGCTTCTTCCTACGAGCAGTACTTC. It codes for CASSLASSYEQYF.

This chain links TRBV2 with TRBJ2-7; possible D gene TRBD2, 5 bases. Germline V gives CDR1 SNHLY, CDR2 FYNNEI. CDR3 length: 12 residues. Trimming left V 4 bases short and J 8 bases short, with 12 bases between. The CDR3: CASSASTGKQYF. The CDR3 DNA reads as TGTGCCAGCAGTGCCAGCACCGGGAAGCAGTACTTC.

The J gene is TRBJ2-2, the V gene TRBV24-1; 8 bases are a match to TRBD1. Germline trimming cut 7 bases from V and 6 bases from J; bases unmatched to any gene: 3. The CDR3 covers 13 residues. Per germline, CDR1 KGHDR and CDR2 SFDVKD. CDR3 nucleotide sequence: TGTGCCACCAGGGGACAGGCTGCCGGGGAGCTGTTTTTT. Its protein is CATRGQAAGELFF.

The CDR3 is CASGRQGPNYGYTF. The CDR3 nucleotides are TGTGCCAGCGGGAGACAGGGGCCTAACTATGGCTACACCTTC. The J gene is TRBJ1-2, the V gene TRBV6-5, with 8 bases lining up with TRBD1. Germline trimming cut 8 bases from V and 0 bases from J; bases unmatched to any gene: 5. CDR3 size: 14 residues. Per the germline V gene, CDR1 is MNHEY and CDR2 is SVGAGI.

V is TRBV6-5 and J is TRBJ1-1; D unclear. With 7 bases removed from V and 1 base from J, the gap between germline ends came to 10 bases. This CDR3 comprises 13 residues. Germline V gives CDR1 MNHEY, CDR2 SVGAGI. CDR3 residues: CASTSAANTEAFF. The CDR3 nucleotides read TGTGCCAGCACTTCGGCGGCGAACACTGAAGCTTTCTTT.

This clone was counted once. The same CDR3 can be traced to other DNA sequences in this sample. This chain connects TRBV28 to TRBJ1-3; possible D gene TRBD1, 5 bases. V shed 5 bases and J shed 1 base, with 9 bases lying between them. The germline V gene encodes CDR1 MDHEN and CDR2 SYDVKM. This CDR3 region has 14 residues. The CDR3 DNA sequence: TGTGCCAGCAGTCTTAGGACATCTGGAAACACCATATATTTT. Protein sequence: CASSLRTSGNTIYF.

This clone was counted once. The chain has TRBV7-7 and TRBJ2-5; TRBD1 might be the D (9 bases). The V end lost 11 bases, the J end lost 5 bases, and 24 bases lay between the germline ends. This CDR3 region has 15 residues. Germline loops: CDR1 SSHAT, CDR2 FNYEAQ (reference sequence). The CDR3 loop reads CACGGTGSMGETQYF. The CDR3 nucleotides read TGTGCCTGCGGGGGGACAGGGTCAATGGGGGAGACCCAGTACTTC.

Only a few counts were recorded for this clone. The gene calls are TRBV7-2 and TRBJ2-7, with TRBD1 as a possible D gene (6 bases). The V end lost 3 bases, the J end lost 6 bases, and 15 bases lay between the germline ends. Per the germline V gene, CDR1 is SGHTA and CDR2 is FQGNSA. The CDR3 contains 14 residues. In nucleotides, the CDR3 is TGTGCCAGCAGCTTGGGTCACAGGGCAGTCGAGCAGTACTTC. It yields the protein CASSLGHRAVEQYF.

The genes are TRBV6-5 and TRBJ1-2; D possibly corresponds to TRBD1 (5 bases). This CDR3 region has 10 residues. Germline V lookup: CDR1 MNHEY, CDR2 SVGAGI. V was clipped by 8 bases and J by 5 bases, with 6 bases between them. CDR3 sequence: CASGTYGYTF. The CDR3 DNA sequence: TGTGCCAGCGGGACTTATGGCTACACCTTC.

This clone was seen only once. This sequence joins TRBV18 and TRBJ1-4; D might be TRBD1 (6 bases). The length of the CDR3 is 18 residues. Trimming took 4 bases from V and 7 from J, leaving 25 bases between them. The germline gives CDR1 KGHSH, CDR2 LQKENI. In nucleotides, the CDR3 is TGTGCCAGCTCACTTAATCTTCGACTCACAGGGTTGGGTGAAAAACTGTTTTTT. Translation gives CASSLNLRLTGLGEKLFF.

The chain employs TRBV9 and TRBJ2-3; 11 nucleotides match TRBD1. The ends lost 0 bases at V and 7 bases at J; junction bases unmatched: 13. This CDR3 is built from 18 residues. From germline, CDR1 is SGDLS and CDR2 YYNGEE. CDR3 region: CASSVGPLQDRGRYTQYF. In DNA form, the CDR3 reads TGTGCCAGCAGCGTAGGCCCCCTTCAGGACAGGGGGCGGTATACGCAGTATTTT.

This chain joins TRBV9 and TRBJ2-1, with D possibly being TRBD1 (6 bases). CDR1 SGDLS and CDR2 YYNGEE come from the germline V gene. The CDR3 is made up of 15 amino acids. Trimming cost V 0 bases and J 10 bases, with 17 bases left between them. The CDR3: CASSVATRDQGEQFF. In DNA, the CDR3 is TGTGCCAGCAGCGTAGCTACCCGAGATCAGGGGGAGCAGTTCTTC. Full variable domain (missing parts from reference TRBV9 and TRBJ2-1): DSGVTQTPKHLITATGQRVTLRCSPRSGDLSVYWYQQSLDQGLQFLIQYYNGEERAKGNILERFSAQQFPDLHSELNLSSLELGDSALYFCASSVATRDQGEQFFGPGTRLTVL.